This TCR beta chain was recovered during a study of shared clonotypes between healthy human individuals. Across the study: Each donor had three CD4 naive, three CD4 memory, two CD8 naive and one CD8 memory plate.

In the case of this clone: What it binds is not known.

Sequencing was at deep level. Clones were read by immunoSEQ multiplex PCR, and TCRdb kept only the in-frame ones, dropping some. Of fewer than 850,000 clones in the sample, around 90% were seen once. The study drew all its donors from Caucasian adults living in Nashville, Tennessee. Trimming stripped 0 bases from V and 0 bases from J, with 11 bases between. There are 17 residues in the CDR3. The germline V gene has CDR1 LNHDA and CDR2 SQIVND (reference sequence). General study findings and limits: Shared clonotypes: roughly 5% naive CD4, about 3.5% naive CD8, about 2.4% memory CD4, about 0.41% memory CD8.

The sequence was collected from a man aged 18 to 29 in good health. Some clones in this sample may be carry-over from other donors' samples. The specimen was memory CD8+ T cells from PBMCs. The subset was: CD45RO+ cells pooled with CCR7-negative TemRA cells. V and J are TRBV19 and TRBJ2-2, with D possibly TRBD2 on 6 matching bases. CDR3 amino acids: CASSIDLGGTNTGELFF. The CDR3 nucleotides read TGTGCCAGTAGTATAGATCTTGGGGGGACGAACACCGGGGAGCTGTTTTTT.